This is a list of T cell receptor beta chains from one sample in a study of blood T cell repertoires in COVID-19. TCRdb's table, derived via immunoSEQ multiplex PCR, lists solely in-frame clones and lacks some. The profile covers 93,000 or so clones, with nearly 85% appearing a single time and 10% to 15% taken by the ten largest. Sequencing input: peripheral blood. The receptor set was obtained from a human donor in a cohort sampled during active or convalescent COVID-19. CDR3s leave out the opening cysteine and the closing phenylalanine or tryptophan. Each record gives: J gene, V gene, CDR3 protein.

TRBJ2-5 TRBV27 ASSLPPPTSQETQY
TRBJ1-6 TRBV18 ASSFRDRESPLH
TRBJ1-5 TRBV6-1 ASSEGQGVNQPQH
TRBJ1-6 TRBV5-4 ASSLNPRVISPLH
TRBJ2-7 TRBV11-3 ASSLESGTFYEQY
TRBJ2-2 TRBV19 ASSPYQQGTQLQRVDTGELF
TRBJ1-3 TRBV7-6 ASSTTGSGNTIY
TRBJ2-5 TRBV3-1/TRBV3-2 ASSRGRGDQETQY
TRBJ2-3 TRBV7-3 ASSLFGGRTDTQY
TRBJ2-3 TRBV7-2 ASSLYLTDTQY
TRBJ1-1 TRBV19 ASSFAGTGLTEAF
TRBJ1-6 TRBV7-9 ASSLARDRGSPLH
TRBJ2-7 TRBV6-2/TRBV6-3 ASSGLAGAISSYEQY
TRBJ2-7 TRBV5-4 ASSFEKDRGTEQY
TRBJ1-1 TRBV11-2 ASSPRTGNTEAF
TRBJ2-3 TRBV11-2 ASSPSWAGAEDTQY
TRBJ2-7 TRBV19 ASSFSGTGIYEQY
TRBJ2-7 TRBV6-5 ASTKDRDSYEQY
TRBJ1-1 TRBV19 ASSRTGSSEAF
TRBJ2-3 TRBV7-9 ASSGPLGTSSTDTQY
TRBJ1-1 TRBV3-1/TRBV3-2 ASSLSTDRSKAF
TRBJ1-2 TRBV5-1 ASSADRGNYGYT
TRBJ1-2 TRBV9 ASSASTRNYGYT
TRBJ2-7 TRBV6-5 ASSYAHEGYYEQY
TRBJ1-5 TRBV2 ASRGGNQPQH
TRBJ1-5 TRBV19 ASSPGTGEQPQH
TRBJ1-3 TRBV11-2 ASSPKGGNGNTIY
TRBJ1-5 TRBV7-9 ASSRDSWEPQH
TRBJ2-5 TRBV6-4 ASEINRAQQETQY
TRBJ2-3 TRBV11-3 ASSQGAFIDTQY
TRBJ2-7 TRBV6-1 ASSEGQGAFHEQY
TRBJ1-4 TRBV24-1 ATSDPRDRAGEKLF
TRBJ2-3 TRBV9 ASSASPASGGEADTQY
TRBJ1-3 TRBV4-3 ASSQDFGGRVNTIY
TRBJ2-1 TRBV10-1 ASSAKMVDEQF
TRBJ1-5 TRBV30 AWSVGTDSNQPQH
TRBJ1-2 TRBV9 ASTGGGTGVYGYT
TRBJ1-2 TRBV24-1 ATSRTGGNYGYT
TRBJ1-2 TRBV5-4 ASSLPRQNYGYT
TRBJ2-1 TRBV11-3 ASSLVAASGYNEQF
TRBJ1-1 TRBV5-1 ASSEGQNTEAF
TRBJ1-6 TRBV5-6 ASSRGYLHNSPLH
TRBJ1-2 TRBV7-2 ASTPRGSPYGYT
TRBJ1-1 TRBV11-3 ASSLGRVTEAF
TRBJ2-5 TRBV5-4 ASSSGTGLKETQY
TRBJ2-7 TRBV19 ASSQGYHEQY
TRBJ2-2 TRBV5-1 ASSLDGRGNTGELF
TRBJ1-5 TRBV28 ASSLYLGQGSQPQH
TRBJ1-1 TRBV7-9 ASSLGTPNTEAF
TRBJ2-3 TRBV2 ASSEIAGGTYGDTQY
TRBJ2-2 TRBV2 ASSDAGGMGNTGELF
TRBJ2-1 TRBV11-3 ASSFTLNEQF
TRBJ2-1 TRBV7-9 ASFEGADDEQF
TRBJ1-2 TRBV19 ASRLGGEGYGYT
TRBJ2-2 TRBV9 ASSRGSWGTGELF